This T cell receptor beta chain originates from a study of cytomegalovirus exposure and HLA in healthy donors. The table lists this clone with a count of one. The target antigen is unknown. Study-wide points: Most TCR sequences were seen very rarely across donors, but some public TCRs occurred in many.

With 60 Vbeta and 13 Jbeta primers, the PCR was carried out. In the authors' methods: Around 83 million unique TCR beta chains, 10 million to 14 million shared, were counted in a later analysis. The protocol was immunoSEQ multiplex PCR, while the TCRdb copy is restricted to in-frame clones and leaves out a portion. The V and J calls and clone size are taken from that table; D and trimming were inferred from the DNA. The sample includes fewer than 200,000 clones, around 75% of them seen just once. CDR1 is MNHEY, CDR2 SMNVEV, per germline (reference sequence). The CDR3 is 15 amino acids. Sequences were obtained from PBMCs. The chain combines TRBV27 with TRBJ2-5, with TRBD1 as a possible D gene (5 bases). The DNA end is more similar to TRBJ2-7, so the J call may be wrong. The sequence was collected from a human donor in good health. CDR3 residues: CASSLTPWTNYEQYF. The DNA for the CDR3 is TGTGCCAGCAGTCTCACCCCGTGGACAAACTACGAGCAGTACTTC.